This TCR beta chain was identified during a study of blood T cell repertoires in COVID-19. The table came from immunoSEQ multiplex PCR; TCRdb's copy has only in-frame clones and leaves some out. The sample shows 300,000 to 350,000 clones, 70% to 90% of them seen only once. Which cohort a participant joined came from the clinical history participants gave. With 0 bases removed from V and 0 bases from J, the gap between germline ends came to 11 bases. Per germline, CDR1 MNHEY and CDR2 SVGEGT. The CDR3 is 16 amino acids. This clone was seen just once. Sequenced input: PBMCs or T cells enriched from blood (not recorded which). V gene TRBV6-2 or TRBV6-3 combines with J gene TRBJ1-1, with a tentative D call TRBD1 (5 bases). This TCR was sampled from a man aged 25-45 years who had recovered from COVID-19. The CDR3 sequence is CASSYSQGRMNTEAFF. Written as DNA, the CDR3 is TGTGCCAGCAGTTACTCCCAGGGTAGGATGAACACTGAAGCTTTCTTT.